This TCR beta chain was documented in a study of T cell changes during pregnancy in multiple sclerosis (dated by TCRdb to between 2017 and 2020). Context from the whole study: Changes in the T cell repertoire over the course of pregnancy were examined in this study in women with multiple sclerosis.

Notes on this clone: What this receptor recognizes is not known. Qualities for individual bases were not recorded, and no much larger clone is one base off.

Library preparation used the immunoSEQ multiplex PCR assay. This is the immuneACCESS table as TCRdb keeps it, with only in-frame sequences that have V and J called. A part of the clones is gone; compared with another copy, unresolved V genes explain less than half, and the rest is unexplained. The sample records under 60,000 clones, approximately 94% of which are singletons. The ten largest clones capture roughly 0.32% of the sample. The material sequenced was CD4+ T cells from peripheral blood mononuclear cells, taken in the third trimester of pregnancy. The clonotype originates from a female donor with multiple sclerosis, enrolled in a pregnancy study.

The DNA sequence follows: TGTGCCAGCAGCGTAGCAGGTGGTGTGATATATTTT. Its translation is CASSVAGGVIYF. The chain uses TRBV9 and TRBJ1-3; the D gene is unclear. The germline V gene specifies SGDLS as CDR1 and YYNGEE as CDR2. V drops 0 bases and J drops 13 bases, leaving 11 bases in between. Taken from cysteine to phenylalanine, the CDR3 has 12 residues. Only the CDR3 DNA stays, 36 bases, in frame from base 1.